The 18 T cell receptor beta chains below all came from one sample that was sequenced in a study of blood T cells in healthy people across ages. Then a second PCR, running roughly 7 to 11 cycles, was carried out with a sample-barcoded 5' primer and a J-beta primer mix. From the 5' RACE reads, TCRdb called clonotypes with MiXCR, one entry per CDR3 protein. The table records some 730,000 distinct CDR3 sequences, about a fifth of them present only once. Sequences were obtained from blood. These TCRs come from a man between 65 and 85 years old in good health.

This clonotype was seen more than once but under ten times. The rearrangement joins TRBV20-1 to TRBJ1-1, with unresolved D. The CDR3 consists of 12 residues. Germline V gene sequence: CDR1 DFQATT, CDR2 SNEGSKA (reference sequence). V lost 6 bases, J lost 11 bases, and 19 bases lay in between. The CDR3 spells CSAPHALSQAFF. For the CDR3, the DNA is TGCAGTGCCCCGCATGCCCTAAGTCAGGCTTTCTTT.

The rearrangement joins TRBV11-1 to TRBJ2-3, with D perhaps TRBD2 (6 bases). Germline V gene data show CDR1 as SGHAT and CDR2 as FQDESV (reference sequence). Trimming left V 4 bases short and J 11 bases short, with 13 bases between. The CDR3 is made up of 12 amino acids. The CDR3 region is CASSSRDLWQYF. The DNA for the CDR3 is TGTGCCAGCAGCTCCCGGGACTTATGGCAGTATTTT.

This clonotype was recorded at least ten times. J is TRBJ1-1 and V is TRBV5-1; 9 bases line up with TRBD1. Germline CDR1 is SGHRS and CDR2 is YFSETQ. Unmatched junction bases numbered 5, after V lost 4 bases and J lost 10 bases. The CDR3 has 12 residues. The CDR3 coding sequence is TGCGCCAGCAGCACTGACAGGGGGGGAGCTTTCTTT. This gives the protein CASSTDRGGAFF.

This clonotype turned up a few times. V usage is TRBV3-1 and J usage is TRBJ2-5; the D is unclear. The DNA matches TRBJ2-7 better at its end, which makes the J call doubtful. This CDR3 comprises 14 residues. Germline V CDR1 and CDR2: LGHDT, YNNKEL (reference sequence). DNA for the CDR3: TGTGCCAGCAGCCAAGGGCTGAGTCTGGACGAGCAGTACTTC. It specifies CASSQGLSLDEQYF.

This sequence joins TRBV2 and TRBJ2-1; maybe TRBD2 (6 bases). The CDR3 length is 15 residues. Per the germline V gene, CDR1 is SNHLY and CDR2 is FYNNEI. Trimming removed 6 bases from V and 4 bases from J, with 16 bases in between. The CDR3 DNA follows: TGTGCCAGCAGCGATTGGGGCGGGGTATACAATGAGCAGTTCTTC. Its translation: CASSDWGGVYNEQFF. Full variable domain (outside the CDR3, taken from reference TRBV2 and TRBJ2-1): EPEVTQTPSHQVTQMGQEVILRCVPISNHLYFYWYRQILGQKVEFLVSFYNNEISEKSEIFDDQFSVERPDGSNFTLKIRSTKLEDSAMYFCASSDWGGVYNEQFFGPGTRLTVL.

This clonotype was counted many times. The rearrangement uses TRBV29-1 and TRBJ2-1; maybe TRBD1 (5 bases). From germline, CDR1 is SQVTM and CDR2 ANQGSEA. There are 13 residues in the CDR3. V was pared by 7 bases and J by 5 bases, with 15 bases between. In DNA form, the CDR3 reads TGCAGCGGGGGCTACTTCCCTAACAATGAGCAGTTCTTC. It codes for CSGGYFPNNEQFF.

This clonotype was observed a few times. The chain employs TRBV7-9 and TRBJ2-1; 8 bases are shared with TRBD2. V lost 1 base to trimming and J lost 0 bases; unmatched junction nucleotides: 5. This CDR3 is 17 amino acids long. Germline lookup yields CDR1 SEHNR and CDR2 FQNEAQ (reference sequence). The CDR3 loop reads CASSLVGSGASYNEQFF. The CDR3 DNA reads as TGTGCCAGCAGCTTAGTTGGTAGCGGGGCCTCCTACAATGAGCAGTTCTTC.

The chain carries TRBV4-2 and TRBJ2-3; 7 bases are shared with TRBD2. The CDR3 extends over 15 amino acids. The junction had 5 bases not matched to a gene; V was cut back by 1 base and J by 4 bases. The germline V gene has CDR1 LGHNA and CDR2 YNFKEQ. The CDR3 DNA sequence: TGTGCCAGCAGCCAAGTTGGACTAGGTCCAGATACGCAGTATTTT. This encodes CASSQVGLGPDTQYF.

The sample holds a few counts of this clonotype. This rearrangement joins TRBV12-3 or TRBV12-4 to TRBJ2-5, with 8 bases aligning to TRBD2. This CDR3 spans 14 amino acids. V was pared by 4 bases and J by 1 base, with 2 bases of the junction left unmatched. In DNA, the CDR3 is TGTGCCAGCAGTTCTCGGGAGGGCCAAGAGACCCAGTACTTC. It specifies CASSSREGQETQYF.

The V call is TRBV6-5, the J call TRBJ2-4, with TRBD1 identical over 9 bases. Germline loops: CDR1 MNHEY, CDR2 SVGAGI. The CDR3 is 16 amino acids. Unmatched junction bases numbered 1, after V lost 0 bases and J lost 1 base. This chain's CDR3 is CASSYSGQGAKNIQYF. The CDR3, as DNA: TGTGCCAGCAGTTACTCCGGACAGGGGGCCAAAAACATTCAGTACTTC.

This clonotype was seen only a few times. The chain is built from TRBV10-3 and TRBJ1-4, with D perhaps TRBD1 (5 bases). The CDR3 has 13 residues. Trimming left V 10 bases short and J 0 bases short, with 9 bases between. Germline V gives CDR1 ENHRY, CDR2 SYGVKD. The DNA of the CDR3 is TGTGCCACTCAGGGAGCAACTAATGAAAAACTGTTTTTT. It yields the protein CATQGATNEKLFF.

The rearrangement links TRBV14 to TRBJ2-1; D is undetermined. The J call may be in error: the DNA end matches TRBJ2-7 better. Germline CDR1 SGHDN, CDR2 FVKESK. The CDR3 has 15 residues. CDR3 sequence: CASSQDYNGPYEQYF. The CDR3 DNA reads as TGTGCCAGCAGCCAAGATTATAACGGACCCTACGAGCAGTACTTC.

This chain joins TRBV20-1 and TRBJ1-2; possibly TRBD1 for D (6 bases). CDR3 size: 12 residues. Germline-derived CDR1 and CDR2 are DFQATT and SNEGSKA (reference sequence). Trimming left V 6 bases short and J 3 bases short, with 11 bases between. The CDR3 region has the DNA TGCAGTGCGAACCAGGGGTACTATGGCTACACCTTC. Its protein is CSANQGYYGYTF.

CDR3 nucleotides: TGTGCCAGCAGACGCGACCACGGTTTCAGCTACGAGCAGTACTTC. Its translation is CASRRDHGFSYEQYF. The chain employs TRBV6-5 and TRBJ2-7; no definite D call. The CDR3 spans 15 residues. Germline values: CDR1 MNHEY, CDR2 SVGAGI. Trimming shortened V by 6 bases and J by 3 bases, and 18 bases separated the two germline ends.

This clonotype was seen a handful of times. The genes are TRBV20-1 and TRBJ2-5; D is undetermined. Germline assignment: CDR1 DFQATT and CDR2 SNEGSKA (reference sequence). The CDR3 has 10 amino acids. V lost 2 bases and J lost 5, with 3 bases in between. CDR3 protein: CSARFETQYF. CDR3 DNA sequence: TGCAGTGCTAGATTTGAGACCCAGTACTTC.

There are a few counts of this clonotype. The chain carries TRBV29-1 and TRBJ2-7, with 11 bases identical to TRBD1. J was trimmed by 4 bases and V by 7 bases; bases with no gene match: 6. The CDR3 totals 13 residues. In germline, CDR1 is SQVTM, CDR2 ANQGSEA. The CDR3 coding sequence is TGCAGCGCCCCTCGGGACAGGGGGTACGAGCAGTACTTC. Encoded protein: CSAPRDRGYEQYF.

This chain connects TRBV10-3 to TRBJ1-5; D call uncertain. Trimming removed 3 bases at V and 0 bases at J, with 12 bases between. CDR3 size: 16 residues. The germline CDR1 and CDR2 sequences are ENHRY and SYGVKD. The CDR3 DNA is TGTGCCATCAGTGATCCCGGACTGATTAGCAATCAGCCCCAGCATTTT. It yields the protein CAISDPGLISNQPQHF.

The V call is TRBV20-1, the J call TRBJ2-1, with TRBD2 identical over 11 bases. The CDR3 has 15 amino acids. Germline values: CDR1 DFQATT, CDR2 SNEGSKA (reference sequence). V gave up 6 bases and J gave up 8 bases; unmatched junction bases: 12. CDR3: CSATPTSGRRDEQFF. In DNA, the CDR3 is TGCAGTGCCACCCCCACTAGCGGGAGAAGGGATGAGCAGTTCTTC.